This T cell receptor (beta chain) was captured by sequencing in a study of shared clonotypes between healthy human individuals. Negatively enriched CD4+ T cells were divided by CD45RA into naive and memory. Germline CDR1 is LNHDA and CDR2 is SQIVND (reference sequence). The CDR3 consists of 16 residues. The V and J ends lost 8 bases and 1 base, in that order; junction bases with no gene match: 3. For sorted subsets, about 190 ng DNA per replicate equaled approximately 30,000 T cell genomes. The method was immunoSEQ multiplex PCR; TCRdb's version includes in-frame clones alone and lacks a portion of them. Among 730,000 or so clones listed, around 72% were seen once.

Sequencing was performed on memory CD4+ T cells sorted from blood. Subset defined: CD45RA-negative fraction. This sequence originates from a woman between 25 and 40 years old in good health. This rearrangement joins TRBV19 to TRBJ2-1; TRBD2 aligns across 15 bases. The CDR3 loop reads CASRTSGRASYNEQFF. The DNA of the CDR3 is TGTGCCAGTCGGACTAGCGGGAGGGCATCCTACAATGAGCAGTTCTTC.